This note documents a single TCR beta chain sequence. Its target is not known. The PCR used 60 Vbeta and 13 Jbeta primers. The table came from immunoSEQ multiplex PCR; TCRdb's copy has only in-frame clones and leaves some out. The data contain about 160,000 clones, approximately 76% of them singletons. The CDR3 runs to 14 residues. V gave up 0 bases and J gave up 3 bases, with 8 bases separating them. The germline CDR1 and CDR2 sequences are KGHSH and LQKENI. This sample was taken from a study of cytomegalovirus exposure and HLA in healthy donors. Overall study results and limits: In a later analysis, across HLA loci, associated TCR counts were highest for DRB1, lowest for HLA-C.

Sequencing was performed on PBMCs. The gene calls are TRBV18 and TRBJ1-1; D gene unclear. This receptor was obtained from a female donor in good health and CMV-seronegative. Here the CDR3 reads CASSPPVRDTEAFF. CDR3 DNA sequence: TGTGCCAGCTCACCACCTGTCCGGGACACTGAAGCTTTCTTT.